Given below is one T cell receptor (beta chain) in context. This specimen comes from a study of blood T cell repertoires in COVID-19. Study context: Specimens from acute and convalescent COVID-19 originated in the United States, Italy and Spain. The analysed material was cDNA or gDNA that came from T cells, B-cell-depleted T cells, or PBMCs.

V lost 0 bases to trimming and J lost 5 bases; unmatched junction nucleotides: 1. The germline CDR1 and CDR2 sequences are SEHNR and FQNEAQ (reference sequence). The CDR3 is 15 residues long. Per the original data handling: Using reference gene primer amplification, nucleated cell counts were estimated. The protocol was immunoSEQ multiplex PCR, while the TCRdb copy is restricted to in-frame clones and leaves out a portion. The V and J calls and clone size were taken over from that table, and D and trimming were inferred from the DNA. Of about 230,000 clones listed, approximately 84% are singletons. Enrolment of Seattle patients took place during active infection, and they were followed longitudinally.

This TCR derives from a man aged 50-59 years with COVID-19, enrolled during active disease. J is TRBJ2-1 and V is TRBV7-9; 10 bases are shared with TRBD2. The sequenced material came from peripheral blood. DNA of the CDR3: TGTGCCAGCAGCTTAGCTAGCGGGAGGAACAATGAGCAGTTCTTC. This sequence encodes CASSLASGRNNEQFF.